What follows is one T cell receptor beta chain and its context. No antigen is known for it. Sequencing used immunoSEQ multiplex PCR; TCRdb keeps in-frame clones, though not all of them. The sample consists of around 94,000 clones, about 88% of them appearing once. The CDR3 has 13 residues. Germline assignment: CDR1 MDHEN and CDR2 SYDVKM. The data are from a study of T cell responses to AZD1222 COVID-19 vaccine. Overall study: Second doses at about 4 or about 12 weeks were pooled. Findings and limits, study-wide: With dominance at 160-218 and 743-854, vaccine-associated CD4 TCRs spanned spike. The donors showed a predominance of white British ancestry and of females, with possible underestimation of clonal diversity. Repertoires were collected only later (after the peak T cell response had occurred).

The gene calls are TRBV28 and TRBJ1-5; D gene unclear. The sequenced sample was peripheral blood, obtained on day 0 of AZD1222 vaccination. The TCR originated in an adult in good health. CDR3 bases: TGTGCTAACGGAAGAGGGATTAATCAGCCCCAGCATTTT. This translates into CANGRGINQPQHF.